The source of this T cell receptor (beta chain) is a study of cytomegalovirus exposure and HLA in healthy donors (dated by TCRdb to the late 2010s). Background on the whole study: According to an earlier analysis of 587 of the donors, roughly 180 million T cells yielded 117 million unique TCR beta sequences and more than 250 Gb of sequence data. About 300 gigabases of sequencing data and roughly 81 million unique TCR sequences made up an early release that covered nearly 650 HLA-typed donors. Of the approximately 400 genotyped donors, about 80% fell in the genetic ancestry cluster associated with self-reported Caucasian donors. The study was designed to test whether signatures of past pathogen exposure could be identified by cataloging public T cell receptors. The T cell repertoires of 670 or so subjects were profiled by immunosequencing and related to cytomegalovirus serostatus. In addition to the first cohort of approximately 650 subjects, a separate validation cohort of 130 or so different subjects was used. High-throughput TCR immunosequencing, statistical association of individual TCRs with disease status, and machine learning were combined to predict cytomegalovirus infection status. In a later analysis, previously published TCR beta repertoires from roughly 710 donors were re-analyzed and high-resolution HLA genotyping was added so that TCR occurrence patterns could be studied. The later analysis used no new phenotypic data to find candidate immune exposures, relying instead on TCR beta sequences and their occurrence across donors. In an earlier analysis of about 590 of the donors, high-throughput TCR beta sequencing was used to judge whether each TCR beta V gene segment behaved as functional or pseudogenic. Donor age, sex, ethnicity and CMV serostatus were compiled alongside the repertoire data. Genome-wide SNP genotypes for about 60% of the roughly 700 donors were used in a later genetic analysis, which treated that subset as a discovery cohort. Every discovery cohort repertoire had been produced on one sequencing platform. Both class I and class II loci were covered by HLA typing, at four-digit resolution. Typing coverage varied by locus: 629-630 donors for A, B, C, DRB1 and DQB1; roughly 560 for DQA1; around 570 for DPA1; under 490 for DPB1. Four or five DR-DQ haplotypes were handled as single units for association and clustering because linkage in the cohort was strong. On average, about 240,000 unique TCR beta nucleotide sequences were sequenced per donor among some 420 genotyped donors of the cohort, with 15% to 20% of those sequences being non-productive. The investigation overall reported the following: Most CMV-associated TCR beta chains appeared to be HLA-restricted in a later analysis, and the HLA associations seemed to be driven largely by CMV exposure. The presence/absence analyses assumed that sequencing depth was roughly uniform across donors, and that assumption may not be true. Immune exposure information for the cohort was limited to CMV serostatus. The cohort was sequenced for TCR beta chains only, and without alpha or paired-chain data the features that could be detected were limited. Linkage disequilibrium might explain the correlated functional status among segregating V segments, but an unknown experimental factor could not be excluded. In a later genetic analysis, a missense DCLRE1C variant was associated with V-gene and J-gene trimming of TCR beta chains, and the association was replicated in an independent cohort. Cytomegalovirus status was reported to be diagnosed by the classifier with high specificity and sensitivity in both the original and validation cohorts. The authors suggested that the approach could potentially be generalized to other disease states and immunological phenotypes. A few of the identified cytomegalovirus-associated TCR beta chains were confirmed in vitro to be specific for cytomegalovirus antigens. A later genetic analysis reported fewer N-insertions in productive TCRs among donors in an Asian-associated ancestry cluster than the approximately 700-donor mean. In a later analysis, several top co-occurrence clusters were reported to appear linked to parvovirus B19, influenza, CMV and Epstein-Barr virus. A later analysis found that HLA-associated TCR beta chains were more clonally expanded and had lower generation probabilities than equally common non-associated chains. A later analysis associated about 17,000 TCR beta sequences with specific HLA alleles at a false discovery rate of 0.05. When HLA alleles, especially DR and DQ, strongly co-occurred, TCR associations were difficult to assign to individual alleles. A further reported finding was that TCR beta sequences accurately predicted the HLA-A and HLA-B alleles for most subjects in the first cohort. HLA typing was unavailable for some donors at each locus, so association tests used only the typed subset. In the study, around 150 TCR beta chains were listed as associated with cytomegalovirus. Across donors, most TCR sequences were observed very rarely, whereas some public TCRs were present in many individuals. In an earlier analysis of 587 of the donors, most TCR beta V segments appeared in productive rearrangements about 87% or about 30% of the time, broadly matching IMGT annotations. The sequencing pipeline was judged likely to have produced a cluster of highly shared sequence variants as a technical artifact. According to a later analysis, TCR association rates differed among HLA loci, with DRB1 alleles showing the most associated TCRs and HLA-C alleles showing the fewest. Because counts were too low, roughly 18 rarely observed V segments, including chromosome 9 orphons, were left out of the earlier analysis of about 500 of the donors. Some IMGT-functional V segments, including TRBV6-2 and TRBV6-3, could not be distinguished by the 87-base-pair reads and were therefore excluded.

The germline V gene encodes CDR1 LGHNA and CDR2 YNFKEQ. The cysteine opens and the phenylalanine closes a CDR3 of 16 amino acids. Of the read, only the CDR3 DNA is kept; its 48 bases are in frame from base 1. V ends up 2 bases short and J 1 base short, with an unmatched junction base count of 5. In total, roughly 670 healthy bone marrow donors made up the cohort. At the time of sampling, all cohort members were nominally healthy, though unrecorded immune exposures were likely present. Of the 650 to 750 cohort members, around 280 had positive CMV serostatus and approximately 400 had negative CMV serostatus, and CMV serostatus was not recorded for the donor. Every donor gave a peripheral blood sample, and the peripheral blood mononuclear cells from that sample were used for TCR beta sequencing. The Qiagen DNeasy Blood Extraction Kit was used to extract genomic DNA from the blood cell samples. The library relied on the immunoSEQ multiplex PCR assay. A mixture of 60 forward primers for TCR Vbeta segments and 13 reverse primers for TCR Jbeta segments was used in the multiplex PCR. The CDR3 region of rearranged TCR beta genes was amplified from genomic DNA with a multiplex PCR assay. Amplified TCR beta libraries were sequenced as 87-base-pair reads on the Illumina HiSeq System. The study's processing was this. In a later analysis, approximately 74 million unique TCR beta chains were counted across the 690 or so repertoires, and approximately 9.9 million of these chains were shared by at least two donors. Raw reads were error-corrected and collapsed into unique sequences with a nearest-neighbor algorithm that merged closely related sequences to remove PCR and sequencing errors. V, D and J gene segments were assigned by aligning CDR3 sequences to IMGT reference sequences. For a sequence to be retained, at least a six-nucleotide match to both a V gene segment and a J gene segment was required. A rearrangement was called productive if the CDR3 had no stop codons and remained in frame with V and J, and every other rearrangement was called non-productive. CDR3 was defined according to IMGT convention as the region running from the second conserved V-encoded cysteine to the conserved J-encoded phenylalanine. In an earlier analysis of 550 to 650 of the donors, sequences lacking an unambiguous match to a single V gene segment were excluded. In an earlier analysis of approximately 590 of the donors, V segments were called functional above 56.7% productive rearrangements and were called segregating when the between-donor standard deviation exceeded 5%. A statistical classification framework was developed to diagnose cytomegalovirus status using the catalog of TCR beta chain sequences. In a later analysis, TCR nucleotide sequences were compared against IMGT/GENE-DB human TR gene sequences so that V and J genes could be assigned. The TCRdist pipeline was used in a later analysis to assign CDR3 sequences and most-parsimonious VDJ recombination scenarios. In a later analysis, each TCR beta chain was defined by its CDR3 amino acid sequence together with its V-gene family, and reads without a unique V-gene family were excluded. A later analysis removed 450 to 600 highly shared, low-generation-probability nucleotide sequences to deal with suspected cross-contamination and a sequencing artifact. In a later analysis, a clonal expansion index was calculated for each public chain from normalized within-repertoire ranks of inferred template counts. In a later analysis, generation probabilities were computed using a VDJ recombination model fitted to out-of-frame rearrangements, and the results were checked against IGoR. In a later analysis, hypergeometric tests were used to score TCR-TCR, TCR-HLA and TCR-CMV co-occurrence, with a repertoire-size bias correction applied to TCR pairs. In a later analysis, false discovery rates were estimated by permuting HLA or CMV assignments 20 times. In a later analysis, co-occurring TCRs were grouped using DBSCAN, and TCRdist sequence similarity was added for clustering within HLA-allele-positive subsets. For co-occurrence clustering, repertoires with fewer than 30,000 or more than 120,000 public chains were excluded, along with five or six repertoires with anomalous nucleotide sharing. Here the immuneACCESS table is served through TCRdb, limited to in-frame sequences with V and J called. Missing clones are a known gap in these copies; in checked studies unresolved V genes cover under half, and the rest lacks a known reason. For V, J and clone size, that table is used; D and trimming come from the DNA. In all, the sample holds more than 90,000 clones, and around three quarters of those were seen once. In total, the top ten clones hold 7% to 10% of the sample.

This clone was observed a handful of times. The target of this receptor is not known. No clone much larger than this one lies a single base away; base qualities are absent. Here the chain combines TRBV4-2 and TRBJ1-1; 9 central bases correspond to TRBD1. Specimen: PBMCs. The receptor was isolated from a human donor in good health. CDR3 protein: CASSQFGQGSNTEAFF. DNA sequence: TGTGCCAGCAGCCAATTTGGACAGGGGTCGAACACTGAAGCTTTCTTT.